This is a list of T cell receptor beta chains from one sample in a study of T-cell reconstitution after alpha-beta-depleted transplantation in children. Each CDR3 protein gets one entry after TCRdb re-called the PCR reads with MiXCR. The repertoire has some 840,000 distinct CDR3 sequences, less than 20% of them found once; the top ten carry approximately 5%. The material was PBMCs, mostly from graft donor cells, obtained 360 days after TCRalphabeta/CD19-depleted stem cell transplant. The receptors come from a male patient between 10 and 17 years old who had a stem cell transplant for acute lymphoblastic leukemia, so the T cells may come from the graft donor. The CDR3 runs from the conserved cysteine through the conserved F or W. The order of the fields is clone size, J gene, D gene, V gene, CDR3 protein, CDR3 DNA. A D gene is named only where the DNA matches it firmly. Size values are once, few and many counts, or a class for expanded clones, and some rows have none.

abundance: NA; j_gene: TRBJ2-2; d_gene: NA; v_gene: TRBV15; CDR3aa: CATSAGTNTGELFF; CDR3nt: TGTGCCACCAGCGCCGGGACTAACACCGGGGAGCTGTTTTTT
abundance: NA; j_gene: TRBJ2-2; d_gene: NA; v_gene: TRBV7-9; CDR3aa: CASSLVELFF; CDR3nt: TGTGCCAGCAGCTTGGTCGAGCTGTTTTTT
abundance: NA; j_gene: TRBJ1-3; d_gene: TRBD1; v_gene: TRBV4-1; CDR3aa: CASSQEGQGNTIYF; CDR3nt: TGCGCCAGCAGCCAAGAGGGACAGGGAAACACCATATATTTT
abundance: many; j_gene: TRBJ2-1; d_gene: NA; v_gene: TRBV12-3/TRBV12-4; CDR3aa: CASNPHLGGNEQFF; CDR3nt: TGTGCCAGCAACCCGCACCTCGGGGGTAATGAGCAGTTCTTC
abundance: NA; j_gene: TRBJ1-1; d_gene: NA; v_gene: TRBV4-1; CDR3aa: CASRDPAGAYMNTEAFF; CDR3nt: TGCGCCAGCAGAGACCCGGCAGGCGCCTATATGAACACTGAAGCTTTCTTT
abundance: few; j_gene: TRBJ2-6; d_gene: TRBD1; v_gene: TRBV4-1; CDR3aa: CASSLPGQRVSGANVLTF; CDR3nt: TGCGCCAGCAGCCTTCCGGGACAGAGAGTCTCTGGGGCCAACGTCCTGACTTTC
abundance: NA; j_gene: TRBJ2-7; d_gene: NA; v_gene: TRBV4-1; CDR3aa: CASSQVRAYEQYF; CDR3nt: TGCGCCAGCAGCCAAGTGAGGGCCTACGAGCAGTACTTC
abundance: NA; j_gene: TRBJ2-3; d_gene: NA; v_gene: TRBV11-2; CDR3aa: CASSSVQRTDTQYF; CDR3nt: TGTGCCAGCAGTTCGGTCCAGCGCACAGATACGCAGTATTTT
abundance: NA; j_gene: TRBJ1-6; d_gene: TRBD1; v_gene: TRBV6-1; CDR3aa: CASRRDSLAPLHF; CDR3nt: TGTGCCAGCCGAAGGGACAGCCTGGCCCCCCTCCACTTT
abundance: NA; j_gene: TRBJ2-1; d_gene: NA; v_gene: TRBV10-3; CDR3aa: CAVGLGYNEQFF; CDR3nt: TGTGCCGTAGGACTCGGCTACAATGAGCAGTTCTTC
abundance: few; j_gene: TRBJ2-7; d_gene: TRBD2; v_gene: TRBV12-3/TRBV12-4; CDR3aa: CASTRGLDPTYEQYF; CDR3nt: TGTGCCAGCACCCGCGGACTAGACCCAACCTACGAGCAGTACTTC
abundance: NA; j_gene: TRBJ1-2; d_gene: NA; v_gene: TRBV14; CDR3aa: CASSQAILRPDYGYTF; CDR3nt: TGTGCCAGCAGCCAAGCTATTCTGCGCCCGGACTATGGCTACACCTTC
abundance: NA; j_gene: TRBJ1-5; d_gene: NA; v_gene: TRBV21-1; CDR3aa: CASSKVEGDQNSNQPQHF; CDR3nt: TGTGCCAGCAGCAAAGTGGAAGGGGACCAGAATAGCAATCAGCCCCAGCATTTT
abundance: few; j_gene: TRBJ1-1; d_gene: NA; v_gene: TRBV9; CDR3aa: CASSASRSGGDRAFF; CDR3nt: TGTGCCAGCAGCGCTAGTAGGTCAGGCGGTGATCGGGCTTTCTTT
abundance: few; j_gene: TRBJ2-3; d_gene: NA; v_gene: TRBV25-1; CDR3aa: CASSVNSRDLTIKAQYF; CDR3nt: TGTGCCAGCAGTGTTAATTCACGGGACTTGACCATAAAGGCGCAGTATTTT
abundance: once; j_gene: TRBJ2-3; d_gene: TRBD1; v_gene: TRBV2; CDR3aa: CASSEEVQGDTQYF; CDR3nt: TGTGCCAGCAGTGAAGAAGTACAGGGGGATACGCAGTATTTT
abundance: few; j_gene: TRBJ1-5; d_gene: TRBD1; v_gene: TRBV27; CDR3aa: CASSHRDSSNQPQHF; CDR3nt: TGTGCCAGCAGTCATCGGGACAGCTCGAATCAGCCCCAGCATTTT
abundance: few; j_gene: TRBJ2-2; d_gene: NA; v_gene: TRBV11-2; CDR3aa: CASSLGGGTSNTGELFF; CDR3nt: TGTGCCAGCAGCTTAGGGGGTGGGACTTCGAACACCGGGGAGCTGTTTTTT
abundance: many; j_gene: TRBJ2-2; d_gene: NA; v_gene: TRBV20-1; CDR3aa: CSARLSANTGELFF; CDR3nt: TGCAGTGCTAGGCTTTCTGCGAACACCGGGGAGCTGTTTTTT
abundance: NA; j_gene: TRBJ2-1; d_gene: TRBD2; v_gene: TRBV11-3; CDR3aa: CASSRGLAGGVNEQFF; CDR3nt: TGTGCCAGCAGCCGGGGACTAGCGGGAGGGGTCAATGAGCAGTTCTTC
abundance: NA; j_gene: TRBJ2-3; d_gene: NA; v_gene: TRBV7-8; CDR3aa: CASSAGQLSTDTQYF; CDR3nt: TGTGCCAGCAGCGCGGGACAACTTAGCACAGATACGCAGTATTTT
abundance: few; j_gene: TRBJ2-5; d_gene: NA; v_gene: TRBV10-3; CDR3aa: CAISGRGGETQYF; CDR3nt: TGTGCCATCAGTGGCAGGGGCGGAGAGACCCAGTACTTC
abundance: many; j_gene: TRBJ2-3; d_gene: NA; v_gene: TRBV7-8; CDR3aa: CASSLIRADTQYF; CDR3nt: TGTGCCAGCAGCTTAATTCGGGCGGATACGCAGTATTTT
abundance: NA; j_gene: TRBJ2-7; d_gene: NA; v_gene: TRBV20-1; CDR3aa: CSAQPGLWDEQYF; CDR3nt: TGCAGTGCCCAGCCCGGACTTTGGGACGAGCAGTACTTC
abundance: few; j_gene: TRBJ2-7; d_gene: TRBD1; v_gene: TRBV5-1; CDR3aa: CASSLSGTGGHEQYF; CDR3nt: TGCGCCAGCAGCTTGTCCGGGACAGGGGGTCACGAGCAGTACTTC
abundance: NA; j_gene: TRBJ2-7; d_gene: NA; v_gene: TRBV6-5; CDR3aa: CASIRPLWYF; CDR3nt: TGTGCCAGCATCCGACCCCTATGGTACTTC
abundance: few; j_gene: TRBJ2-1; d_gene: NA; v_gene: TRBV5-1; CDR3aa: CASSVGPFGAYNEQFF; CDR3nt: TGCGCCAGCAGCGTGGGGCCGTTTGGCGCTTACAATGAGCAGTTCTTC
abundance: few; j_gene: TRBJ2-7; d_gene: TRBD2; v_gene: TRBV4-1; CDR3aa: CASSQGLAGRTYEQYF; CDR3nt: TGCGCCAGCAGCCAAGGACTAGCGGGAAGGACCTACGAGCAGTACTTC
abundance: few; j_gene: TRBJ2-1; d_gene: TRBD2; v_gene: TRBV4-2; CDR3aa: CASSSRRDIAGEAYEQFF; CDR3nt: TGTGCCAGCAGCTCCCGACGTGATATAGCGGGAGAGGCGTATGAGCAGTTCTTC
abundance: few; j_gene: TRBJ2-1; d_gene: TRBD1; v_gene: TRBV7-9; CDR3aa: CASSFKGASEQFF; CDR3nt: TGTGCCAGCAGCTTTAAGGGGGCTAGTGAGCAGTTCTTC
abundance: many; j_gene: TRBJ2-7; d_gene: NA; v_gene: TRBV3-1; CDR3aa: CASSLRPDYEQYF; CDR3nt: TGTGCCAGCAGCCTGAGGCCGGACTACGAGCAGTACTTC
abundance: few; j_gene: TRBJ2-7; d_gene: TRBD2; v_gene: TRBV20-1; CDR3aa: CSALTSGISYEQYF; CDR3nt: TGCAGTGCATTGACTAGCGGGATCTCCTACGAGCAGTACTTC
abundance: many; j_gene: TRBJ2-1; d_gene: TRBD2; v_gene: TRBV6-5; CDR3aa: CASSSLAGVSTDNEQFF; CDR3nt: TGTGCCAGCAGTTCGCTAGCGGGAGTCTCAACCGACAATGAGCAGTTCTTC
abundance: NA; j_gene: TRBJ2-7; d_gene: NA; v_gene: TRBV20-1; CDR3aa: CSATPTSSYEQYF; CDR3nt: TGCAGTGCCACCCCGACAAGTTCCTACGAGCAGTACTTC
abundance: few; j_gene: TRBJ2-6; d_gene: NA; v_gene: TRBV5-1; CDR3aa: CASSVTGSGANVLTF; CDR3nt: TGCGCCAGCAGCGTGACAGGCTCTGGGGCCAACGTCCTGACTTTC
abundance: few; j_gene: TRBJ2-1; d_gene: NA; v_gene: TRBV19; CDR3aa: CASGDWRYNEQFF; CDR3nt: TGTGCCAGTGGCGACTGGCGATACAATGAGCAGTTCTTC
abundance: NA; j_gene: TRBJ2-3; d_gene: NA; v_gene: TRBV3-1; CDR3aa: CASSQVSAASSTDTQYF; CDR3nt: TGTGCCAGCAGCCAAGTCTCAGCAGCCTCTAGCACAGATACGCAGTATTTT
abundance: NA; j_gene: TRBJ2-1; d_gene: NA; v_gene: TRBV27; CDR3aa: CASSRRLYNEQFF; CDR3nt: TGTGCCAGCAGTCGACGTCTTTACAATGAGCAGTTCTTC
abundance: few; j_gene: TRBJ2-1; d_gene: TRBD2; v_gene: TRBV10-3; CDR3aa: CAISFSGAGYNEQFF; CDR3nt: TGTGCCATCAGTTTTAGCGGGGCCGGGTACAATGAGCAGTTCTTC
abundance: few; j_gene: TRBJ2-1; d_gene: TRBD1; v_gene: TRBV7-9; CDR3aa: CASSALTGYNEQFF; CDR3nt: TGTGCCAGCAGCGCCTTGACAGGGTACAATGAGCAGTTCTTC
abundance: NA; j_gene: TRBJ2-1; d_gene: NA; v_gene: TRBV20-1; CDR3aa: CSTTGGPLYNEQFF; CDR3nt: TGCAGTACCACTGGCGGGCCTCTCTACAATGAGCAGTTCTTC
abundance: once; j_gene: TRBJ2-3; d_gene: NA; v_gene: TRBV28; CDR3aa: CASTFADTQYF; CDR3nt: TGTGCCAGCACCTTCGCAGATACGCAGTATTTT
abundance: NA; j_gene: TRBJ2-7; d_gene: TRBD2; v_gene: TRBV12-3/TRBV12-4; CDR3aa: CASSLEIPSGSSEQYF; CDR3nt: TGTGCCAGCAGTTTAGAGATCCCTAGCGGGAGCTCCGAGCAGTACTTC